This TCR beta chain appears in the sequencing data of a study of regulatory T cells in long-lasting Graves disease. The TCR beta library used iRepertoire HTBI primers with Arm-PCR amplification of CDR3. Per the authors' pipeline: Overall, samples carried around 60 TRBV and 13 to 15 TRBJ segments. One entry per CDR3 protein results from TCRdb running MiXCR on the multiplex PCR reads. In this record, the V and J calls reflect TCRdb's handling and not the investigators' own analysis. Of 350,000 to 550,000 distinct CDR3 sequences listed, around 17% are singletons. Study-level points and caveats: More public clonotypes were shared by persistent patients (around 2,500) than by new patients (roughly 970).

CDR1 is MDHEN, CDR2 SYDVKM, per germline. With V trimmed by 3 bases and J by 3 bases, 7 bases remained unmatched. The length of the CDR3 is 16 residues. The sample holds many counts of this clonotype. Its specificity is not known. Time point denoted: newly diagnosed GD, antithyroid drugs for less than 3 months. The authors made the TCR library using RNA they extracted from PBMCs. An endocrinology unit in Xi'an, China, supplied the patients. The sample was also linked to a second study, of T cells in Graves' hyperthyroidism and ophthalmopathy.

The rearrangement links TRBV28 to TRBJ1-2; 10 bases agree with TRBD1. Sequencing used peripheral blood mononuclear cells (PBMCs), obtained at new diagnosis, from a patient treated with antithyroid drugs. The sequence came from a young woman with Graves disease. The CDR3 sequence is CASSFPPGTGDYGYTF. CDR3 sequence (DNA): TGTGCCAGCAGTTTCCCCCCCGGGACAGGGGACTATGGCTACACCTTC.